The following is a T cell receptor (beta chain) sequence with its context. Libraries were prepared by immunoSEQ multiplex PCR; TCRdb keeps only in-frame clonotypes and omits some of them. The sample records about 82,000 clones, 70% to 90% being singletons. This entry comes from a study of OX40 agonist ivuxolimab in advanced cancers. This CDR3 comprises 18 residues. The germline CDR1 and CDR2 sequences are SGHRS and YFSETQ. Trimming cost V 3 bases and J 0 bases; bases outside gene matches: 11. This clonotype originated in an adult with an advanced solid tumor such as melanoma, head and neck, liver or kidney cancer. The rearrangement joins TRBV5-1 to TRBJ2-3, with 9 bases aligning to TRBD1. The specimen comprised CD4+ or CD8+ T cells sorted from blood, sampled in a trial of the OX40 agonist ivuxolimab. The CDR3 DNA reads as TGCGCCAGCAGCTCCTTGGGACAGGGTTCTTCTAGCACAGATACGCAGTATTTT. Translated, it gives CASSSLGQGSSSTDTQYF.